The 19 T cell receptor beta chains presented below share a single source sample, sequenced in a study of control samples from healthy donors and cancer patients. Measured with immunoSEQ multiplex PCR; TCRdb has only the in-frame clones, and not every one. The data hold 150,000 or so clones, with roughly 94% observed a single time. The specimen sequenced was PBMCs. The source is a man in his fifties or sixties with colorectal cancer.

The DNA for the CDR3 is TGTGCCAGCAGTGAAGCGGGTAGCGGGGGCTTCACAGATACGCAGTATTTT. It codes for CASSEAGSGGFTDTQYF. V usage is TRBV6-1 and J usage is TRBJ2-3; 9 bases agree with TRBD2. This CDR3 contains 17 residues. The ends lost 0 bases at V and 2 bases at J; junction bases unmatched: 6. Looked up from germline, CDR1 is MNHNS and CDR2 is SASEGT.

Only one count was recorded for this clone. The chain is built from TRBV2 and TRBJ2-7, with TRBD2 identical over 8 bases. CDR1 is SNHLY, CDR2 FYNNEI, per germline. The CDR3 extends over 14 amino acids. J was trimmed by 5 bases and V by 5 bases; bases with no gene match: 8. CDR3 DNA sequence: TGTGCCAGCAGTACCAGCGGGGGTGTGAACGAGCAGTACTTC. It is translated as CASSTSGGVNEQYF.

This clone occurred once. The V call is TRBV19, the J call TRBJ1-5; a possible D gene is TRBD1 (5 bases). The V end lost 3 bases, the J end lost 6 bases, and 12 bases lay between the germline ends. The length of the CDR3 is 14 residues. CDR1 and CDR2 (germline): LNHDA, SQIVND (reference sequence). CDR3 nucleotides: TGTGCCAGTAGTATCGAGCAGGGCGGTCAGCCCCAGCATTTT. It encodes CASSIEQGGQPQHF.

CDR3 DNA: TGTGCCAGCAGCCAAGATCTGGGTGGCCCCCGCTACGAGCAGTACTTC. Residues: CASSQDLGGPRYEQYF. V is TRBV14 and J is TRBJ2-7; D ambiguous. The CDR3 sequence is 16 residues long. The V gene lost 0 bases and the J gene lost 3 bases, with 15 bases spanning the gap. CDR1 and CDR2 (germline): SGHDN, FVKESK.

This clone was detected once. This chain connects TRBV19 to TRBJ2-2, with a weak D call TRBD1 (6 bases). V lost 5 bases to trimming and J lost 7 bases, with 14 bases between them. The CDR3 totals 14 residues. Per the germline V gene, CDR1 is LNHDA and CDR2 is SQIVND (reference sequence). The CDR3 bases are TGTGCCAGTAGTGAGAGGGGGTCAAGCGGGGAGCTGTTTTTT. Translation: CASSERGSSGELFF.

The chain combines TRBV9 with TRBJ1-1, with D maybe TRBD1 (6 bases). Germline V gene data show CDR1 as SGDLS and CDR2 as YYNGEE. V was cut by 4 bases and J by 1 base, with 23 bases left in between. This CDR3 region has 18 residues. The CDR3 sequence is CASSTDKGGRAKNTEAFF. CDR3 DNA: TGTGCCAGCAGCACCGATAAGGGGGGACGGGCAAAGAACACTGAAGCTTTCTTT.

The V call is TRBV6-5, the J call TRBJ1-1, with a tentative D call TRBD1 (5 bases). The CDR3 consists of 13 residues. Per the germline V gene, CDR1 is MNHEY and CDR2 is SVGAGI. Trimming pared 6 bases from V and 9 bases from J, leaving 17 bases between. The CDR3 DNA reads TGTGCCAGCAGCTCCCCCCCGGGGCAGAAAGCTTTCTTT. It is translated as CASSSPPGQKAFF.

V and J are TRBV12-3 or TRBV12-4 and TRBJ1-2, with D possibly matching TRBD1 (6 bases). Between the trimmed V and J ends, which lost 4 bases and 8 bases, there was a span of 14 bases. CDR3 length: 13 amino acids. As DNA, the CDR3 is TGTGCCAGCAGTTCATCCCACAGGGAAGGCTACACCTTC. It is translated as CASSSSHREGYTF.

Remarks on this clone: Other DNA sequences in the sample encode the same CDR3. The gene calls are TRBV5-1 and TRBJ1-2; 10 nucleotides align to TRBD1. Germline lookup yields CDR1 SGHRS and CDR2 YFSETQ. This CDR3 spans 14 amino acids. Germline trimming cut 4 bases from V and 4 bases from J; bases unmatched to any gene: 4. The CDR3: CASSLGQGGYGYTF. The CDR3 DNA reads TGCGCCAGCAGCCTTGGACAGGGGGGCTATGGCTACACCTTC.

V gene TRBV6-5 combines with J gene TRBJ2-2; D possibly matches TRBD1 or TRBD2 (6 bases each). Germline V gene lookup returns CDR1 MNHEY and CDR2 SVGAGI. Trimming removed 7 bases at V and 7 bases at J, with 19 bases between. The CDR3 is made up of 15 amino acids. The CDR3 region is CASNGFSGGLGELFF. CDR3 nucleotides: TGTGCCAGCAACGGCTTCTCCGGGGGCCTCGGGGAGCTGTTTTTT.

The sample holds one count of this clone. This CDR3 reads CASSRQDNSPLHF. Written as DNA, the CDR3 is TGTGCCAGCTCTCGGCAGGATAATTCACCCCTCCACTTT. V gene TRBV18 combines with J gene TRBJ1-6; D not resolved. V shed 6 bases and J shed 5 bases, with 8 bases lying between them. Germline CDR1 and CDR2: KGHSH and LQKENI. CDR3 size: 13 residues.

A word on this clone: Other DNA sequences within the sample encode an identical CDR3. The V and J genes are TRBV19 and TRBJ1-6; no firm D call. The CDR3 length is 12 residues. V gave up 1 base and J gave up 8 bases, with 3 bases separating them. The germline gives CDR1 LNHDA, CDR2 SQIVND (reference sequence). Written as DNA, the CDR3 is TGTGCCAGTAGTATAGGGGATTCACCCCTCCACTTT. It specifies CASSIGDSPLHF.

This clone has a single count. CDR3 DNA sequence: TGTGCCAGCAGCTTAAGGACTAGCGGGGACCCCAGCACAGATACGCAGTATTTT. Its translation is CASSLRTSGDPSTDTQYF. The chain employs TRBV7-2 and TRBJ2-3, with 12 bases lining up with TRBD2. CDR1 is SGHTA, CDR2 FQGNSA, per germline. With 2 bases clipped from V and 0 bases from J, the junction kept 6 bases outside the gene matches. The CDR3 has 18 amino acids.

As to this clone: Just one base apart from a much larger clone, this may be a read error. The chain uses TRBV6-6 and TRBJ1-5; no definite D call. The CDR3 covers 13 residues. Germline V CDR1 and CDR2: MNHNY, SVGAGI (reference sequence). Trimming left V 0 bases short and J 6 bases short, with 6 bases between. This chain's CDR3 is CASSYSIGQPQHF. CDR3 DNA: TGTGCCAGCAGTTACTCGATAGGTCAGCCCCAGCATTTT.

The V call is TRBV30, the J call TRBJ1-3, with D maybe TRBD1 (6 bases). The CDR3 runs 14 residues. V was pared by 0 bases and J by 0 bases, with 6 bases between. The germline V gene has CDR1 GTSNPN and CDR2 SVGIG (reference sequence). CDR3 nucleotide sequence: TGTGCCTGGAGTGTACAGGGCTCTGGAAACACCATATATTTT. Translated: CAWSVQGSGNTIYF.

This chain links TRBV5-6 with TRBJ2-4, with D perhaps TRBD1 or TRBD2 (5 bases each). The CDR3 runs 15 residues. Germline values: CDR1 SGHDT, CDR2 YYEEEE. V dropped 3 bases and J dropped 7 bases, with 17 bases sitting between them. Written as DNA, the CDR3 is TGTGCCAGCAGCTCGAAAGCCGGGACCCCGAACATTCAGTACTTC. Protein sequence: CASSSKAGTPNIQYF. Full variable domain (rest looked up from reference TRBV5-6 and TRBJ2-4): DAGVTQSPTHLIKTRGQQVTLRCSPKSGHDTVSWYQQALGQGPQFIFQYYEEEERQRGNFPDRFSGHQFPNYSSELNVNALLLGDSALYLCASSSKAGTPNIQYFGAGTRLSVL.

V usage is TRBV2 and J usage is TRBJ1-2; a weak D match, TRBD1 (5 bases). The germline gives CDR1 SNHLY, CDR2 FYNNEI. The V end was cut by 4 bases, the J end by 5 bases, with 14 bases between. This CDR3 region has 14 residues. The DNA of the CDR3 is TGTGCCAGCAGTGTGACAGTCAGGCGGTATGGCTACACCTTC. Translation gives CASSVTVRRYGYTF.

The chain combines TRBV9 with TRBJ2-1; 9 bases match TRBD1. V lost 3 bases to trimming and J lost 3 bases; unmatched junction nucleotides: 4. This CDR3 is 15 amino acids long. Per germline, CDR1 SGDLS and CDR2 YYNGEE. CDR3 loop: CASSEPGQGYNEQFF. Here the CDR3 DNA reads TGTGCCAGCAGCGAGCCGGGACAGGGCTACAATGAGCAGTTCTTC.

The chain recombines TRBV6-5 with TRBJ2-7; D possibly uses TRBD1 or TRBD2 (5 bases each). Trimming cost V 0 bases and J 2 bases, with 11 bases left between them. This CDR3 spans 15 amino acids. In germline, CDR1 is MNHEY, CDR2 SVGAGI. CDR3 in amino acids: CASSYSGVRPYEQYF. The CDR3 DNA sequence: TGTGCCAGCAGTTACTCGGGGGTGAGGCCCTACGAGCAGTACTTC.